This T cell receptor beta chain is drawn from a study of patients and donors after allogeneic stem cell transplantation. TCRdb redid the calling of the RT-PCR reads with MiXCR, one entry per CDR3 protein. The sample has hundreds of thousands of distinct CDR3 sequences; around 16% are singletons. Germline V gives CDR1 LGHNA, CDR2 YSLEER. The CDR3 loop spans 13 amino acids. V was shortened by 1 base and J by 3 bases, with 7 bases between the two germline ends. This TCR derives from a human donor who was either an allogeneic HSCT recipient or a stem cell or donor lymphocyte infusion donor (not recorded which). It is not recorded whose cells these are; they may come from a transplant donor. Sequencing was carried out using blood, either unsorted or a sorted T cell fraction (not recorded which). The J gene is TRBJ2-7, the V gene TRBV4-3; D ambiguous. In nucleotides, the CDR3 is TGCGCCAGCAGCCAAGGGCCCGTCTACGAGCAGTACTTC. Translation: CASSQGPVYEQYF.